The following is a T cell receptor (beta chain) sequence with its context. The entry originates in a study of blood T cell repertoires in COVID-19. The data were produced by immunoSEQ multiplex PCR, yet TCRdb's version contains in-frame clones alone and is incomplete. The profile covers approximately 84,000 clones, with roughly nine tenths appearing a single time and about 1.5% taken by the ten largest. From germline, CDR1 is SNHLY and CDR2 FYNNEI. Between the trimmed V and J ends, which lost 5 bases and 2 bases, there was a span of 21 bases. The CDR3 extends over 17 amino acids. Sequenced: peripheral blood. The receptor comes from a human donor with active COVID-19. The donor label of this sample is uncertain. The genes are TRBV2 and TRBJ1-2; possible D gene TRBD1, 5 bases. Here the CDR3 DNA reads TGTGCCAGCAGTAAGGGCATAGACAGTTCAAGAAACTATGGCTACACCTTC. Its translation: CASSKGIDSSRNYGYTF.